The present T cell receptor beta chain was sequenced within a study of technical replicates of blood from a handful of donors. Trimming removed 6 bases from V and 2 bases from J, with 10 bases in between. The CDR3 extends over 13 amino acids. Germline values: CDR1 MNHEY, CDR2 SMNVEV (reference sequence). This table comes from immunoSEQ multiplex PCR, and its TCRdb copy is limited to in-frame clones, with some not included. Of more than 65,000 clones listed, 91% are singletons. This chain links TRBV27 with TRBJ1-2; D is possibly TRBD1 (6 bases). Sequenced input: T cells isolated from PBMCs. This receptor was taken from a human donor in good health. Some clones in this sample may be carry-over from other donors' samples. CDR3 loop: CASSYRVNYGYTF. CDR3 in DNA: TGTGCCAGCAGCTACAGGGTGAACTATGGCTACACCTTC.